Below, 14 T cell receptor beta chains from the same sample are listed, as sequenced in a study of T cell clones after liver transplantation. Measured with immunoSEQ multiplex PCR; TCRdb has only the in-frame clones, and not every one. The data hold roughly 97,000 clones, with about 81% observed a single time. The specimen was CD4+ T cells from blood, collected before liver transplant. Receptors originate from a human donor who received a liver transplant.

The CDR3 spells CASSLDPPNEQYF. DNA of the CDR3: TGTGCCAGCAGCTTAGACCCCCCGAACGAGCAGTACTTC. The gene calls are TRBV7-2 and TRBJ2-7, with no clear D. Trimming left V 1 base short and J 5 bases short, with 9 bases between. CDR3 size: 13 residues. Germline V CDR1 and CDR2: SGHTA, FQGNSA.

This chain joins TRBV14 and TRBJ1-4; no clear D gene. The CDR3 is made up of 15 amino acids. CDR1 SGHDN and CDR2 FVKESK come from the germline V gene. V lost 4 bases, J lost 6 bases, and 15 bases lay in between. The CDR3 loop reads CASSPRTGWYEKLFF. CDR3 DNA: TGTGCCAGCAGCCCTCGGACGGGTTGGTATGAAAAACTGTTTTTT.

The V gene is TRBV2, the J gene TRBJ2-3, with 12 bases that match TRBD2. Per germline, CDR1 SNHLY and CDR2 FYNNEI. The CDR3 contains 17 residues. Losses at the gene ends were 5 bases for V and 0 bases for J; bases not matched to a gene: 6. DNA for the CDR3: TGTGCCAGCAGTAAATGGACTAGCGGGGCTAGCACAGATACGCAGTATTTT. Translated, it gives CASSKWTSGASTDTQYF.

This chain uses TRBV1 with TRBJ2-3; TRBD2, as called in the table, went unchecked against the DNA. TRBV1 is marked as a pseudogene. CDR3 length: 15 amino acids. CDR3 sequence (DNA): TGCACCAGCAGCCAAGAAGGACTTTCCACAGATACGCAGTATTTT. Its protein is CTSSQEGLSTDTQYF.

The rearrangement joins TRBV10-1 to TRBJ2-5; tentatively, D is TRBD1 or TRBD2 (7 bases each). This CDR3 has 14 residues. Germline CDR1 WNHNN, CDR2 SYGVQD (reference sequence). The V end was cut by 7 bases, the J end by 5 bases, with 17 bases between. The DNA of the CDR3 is TGCGCCAGCATCCACAGGGGAGCGGGGGAGACCCAGTACTTC. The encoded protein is CASIHRGAGETQYF.

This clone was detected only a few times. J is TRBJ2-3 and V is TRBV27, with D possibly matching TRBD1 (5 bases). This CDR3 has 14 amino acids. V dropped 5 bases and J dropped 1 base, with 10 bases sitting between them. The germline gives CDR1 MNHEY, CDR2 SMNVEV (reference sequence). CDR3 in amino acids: CASSGRVGTDTQYF. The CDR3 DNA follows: TGTGCCAGCAGTGGCAGGGTGGGCACAGATACGCAGTATTTT.

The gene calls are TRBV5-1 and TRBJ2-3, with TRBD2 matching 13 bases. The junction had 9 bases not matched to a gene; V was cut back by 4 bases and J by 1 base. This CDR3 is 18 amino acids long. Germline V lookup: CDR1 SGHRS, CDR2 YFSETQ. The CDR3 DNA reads TGCGCCAGCAGCCGACTAGCGGGGGGCGGTACTGGCACAGATACGCAGTATTTT. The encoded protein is CASSRLAGGGTGTDTQYF. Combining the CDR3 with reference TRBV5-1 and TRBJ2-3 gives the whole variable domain KAGVTQTPRYLIKTRGQQVTLSCSPISGHRSVSWYQQTPGQGLQFLFEYFSETQRNKGNFPGRFSGRQFSNSRSEMNVSTLELGDSALYLCASSRLAGGGTGTDTQYFGPGTRLTVL.

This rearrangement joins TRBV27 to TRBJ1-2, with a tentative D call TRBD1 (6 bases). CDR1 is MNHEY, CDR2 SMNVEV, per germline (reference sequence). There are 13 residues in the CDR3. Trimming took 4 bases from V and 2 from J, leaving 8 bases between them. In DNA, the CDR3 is TGTGCCAGCAGTTACAGGGACAACTATGGCTACACCTTC. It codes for CASSYRDNYGYTF.

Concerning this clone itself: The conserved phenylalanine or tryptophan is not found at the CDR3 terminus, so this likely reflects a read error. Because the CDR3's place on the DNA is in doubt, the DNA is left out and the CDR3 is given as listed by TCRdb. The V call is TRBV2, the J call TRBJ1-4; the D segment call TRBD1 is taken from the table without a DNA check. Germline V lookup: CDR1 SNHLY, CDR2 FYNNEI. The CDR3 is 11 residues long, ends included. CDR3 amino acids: CASSDNRGHFL.

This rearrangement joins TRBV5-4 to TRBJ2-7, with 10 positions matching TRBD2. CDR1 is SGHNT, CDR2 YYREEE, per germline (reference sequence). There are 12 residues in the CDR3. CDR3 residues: CATTSGEYEQYF. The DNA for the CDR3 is TGTGCTACCACTAGCGGGGAGTACGAGCAGTACTTC. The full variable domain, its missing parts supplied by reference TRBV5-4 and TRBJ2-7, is ETGVTQSPTHLIKTRGQQVTLRCSSQSGHNTVSWYQQALGQGPQFIFQYYREEENGRGNFPPRFSGLQFPNYSSELNVNALELDDSALYLCATTSGEYEQYFGPGTRLTVT.

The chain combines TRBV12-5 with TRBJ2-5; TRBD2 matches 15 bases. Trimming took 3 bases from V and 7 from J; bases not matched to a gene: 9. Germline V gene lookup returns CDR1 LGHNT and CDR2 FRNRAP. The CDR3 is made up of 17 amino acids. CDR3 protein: CASGLLGLAGGVGTQYF. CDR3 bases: TGTGCTAGTGGTTTATTGGGACTAGCGGGAGGTGTCGGGACCCAGTACTTC.

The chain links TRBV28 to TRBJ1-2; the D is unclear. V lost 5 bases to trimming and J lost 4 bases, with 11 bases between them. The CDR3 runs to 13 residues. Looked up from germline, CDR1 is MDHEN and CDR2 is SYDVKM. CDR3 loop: CASSGQIGYGYTF. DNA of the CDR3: TGTGCCAGCAGTGGGCAGATCGGCTATGGCTACACCTTC.

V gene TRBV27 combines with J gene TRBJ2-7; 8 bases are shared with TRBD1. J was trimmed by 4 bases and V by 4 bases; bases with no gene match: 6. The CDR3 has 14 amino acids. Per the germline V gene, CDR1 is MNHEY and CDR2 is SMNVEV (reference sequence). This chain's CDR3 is CASSSRGRVYEQYF. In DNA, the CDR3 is TGTGCCAGCAGTTCCAGGGGGCGCGTATACGAGCAGTACTTC.

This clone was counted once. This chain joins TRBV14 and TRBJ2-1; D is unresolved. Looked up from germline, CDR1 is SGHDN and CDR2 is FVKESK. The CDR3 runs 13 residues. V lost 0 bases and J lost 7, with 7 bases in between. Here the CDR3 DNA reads TGTGCCAGCAGCCAAGATATGGGGAATGAGCAGTTCTTC. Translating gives CASSQDMGNEQFF.